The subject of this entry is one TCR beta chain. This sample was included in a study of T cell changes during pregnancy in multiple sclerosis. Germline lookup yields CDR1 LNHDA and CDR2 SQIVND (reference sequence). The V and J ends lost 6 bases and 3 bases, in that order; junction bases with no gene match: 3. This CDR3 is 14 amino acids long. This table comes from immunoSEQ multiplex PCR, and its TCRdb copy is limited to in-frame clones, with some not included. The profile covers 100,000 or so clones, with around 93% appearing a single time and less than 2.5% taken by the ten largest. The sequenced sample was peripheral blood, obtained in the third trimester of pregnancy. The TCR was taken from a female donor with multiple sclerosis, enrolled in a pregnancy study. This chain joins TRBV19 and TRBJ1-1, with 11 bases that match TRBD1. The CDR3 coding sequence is TGTGCCAGTAGGGACAGGGGGCGTTACACTGAAGCTTTCTTT. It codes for CASRDRGRYTEAFF.